Included here is one T cell receptor (beta chain) sequence, with context. This entry comes from a study of blood T cell repertoires in COVID-19. For the study at large: Samples came from the United States, Italy and Spain, spanning acute and convalescent COVID-19. The analysed material was cDNA or gDNA that came from T cells, B-cell-depleted T cells, or PBMCs.

Per the original methods: Amplification with reference gene primers provided the estimates of nucleated cell counts. The protocol was immunoSEQ multiplex PCR, while the TCRdb copy is restricted to in-frame clones and leaves out a portion. V, J and clone size are those of that table, while D and trimming were read from the DNA. The sample holds 87,000 or so clones, over 70% seen once. The V gene's germline CDR1 is MNHNY and CDR2 SVGAGI (reference sequence). Trimming removed 0 bases from V and 6 bases from J, with 6 bases in between. The CDR3 is 14 amino acids. V is TRBV6-6 and J is TRBJ1-6; D remains unclear. This receptor was identified in an elderly man with acute or convalescent COVID-19. Sample: peripheral blood. CDR3 amino acids: CASSYSESNSPLHF. In nucleotides, the CDR3 is TGTGCCAGCAGTTACTCCGAGAGTAATTCACCCCTCCACTTT.